Presented here are 26 T cell receptor beta chains from one specimen sequenced in a study of blood T cell repertoires in COVID-19 (dated by TCRdb to between 2020 and 2021). The method behind the library was the immunoSEQ multiplex PCR assay. The table was pulled from immuneACCESS by TCRdb, which kept in-frame rearrangements only. Such tables lose some clones; where checked, under half of the loss comes from unresolved V genes, and the rest has no known cause. This sample has around 170,000 clones in its table, and around 88% of those were observed once. Approximately 4% of the sample lies in the top ten. The sample taken for sequencing was peripheral blood. The receptors here all came from a woman aged 25-40 years with acute or convalescent COVID-19.

CDR3 protein: CASSSRTGGDYGYTF. The CDR3 DNA reads as TGTGCCAGCAGTTCGCGGACAGGGGGTGACTATGGCTACACCTTC. This chain joins TRBV28 and TRBJ1-2; 10 bases match TRBD1. The CDR3 length is 15 residues. Trimming removed 4 bases from V and 3 bases from J; junction bases left unmatched: 5. Looked up from germline, CDR1 is MDHEN and CDR2 is SYDVKM.

The CDR3 nucleotides are TGCGCCAGCAGCTCGGGATCTCAGCCCCAGCATTTT. Translation gives CASSSGSQPQHF. This chain connects TRBV4-1 to TRBJ1-5; D remains unclear. The CDR3 has 12 amino acids. Trimming took off 5 bases at V and 6 bases at J, with 8 bases between the two ends. The germline gives CDR1 MGHRA, CDR2 YSYEKL.

The chain employs TRBV20-1 and TRBJ2-7, with 9 bases matching TRBD2. This CDR3 has 15 residues. The V and J ends lost 3 bases and 5 bases, in that order; junction bases with no gene match: 11. CDR1 is DFQATT and CDR2 is SNEGSKA in the germline V gene (reference sequence). The CDR3 here is CSASTGGLAGNEQYF. CDR3 in DNA: TGCAGTGCTAGTACCGGGGGGCTAGCGGGAAACGAGCAGTACTTC.

The chain carries TRBV6-5 and TRBJ1-4; unclear D gene. The CDR3 has 15 residues. V dropped 4 bases and J dropped 3 bases, with 12 bases sitting between them. The germline gives CDR1 MNHEY, CDR2 SVGAGI. The CDR3 DNA follows: TGTGCCAGCAGTTCCTCCGGGTTTGCTAATGAAAAACTGTTTTTT. Translated: CASSSSGFANEKLFF.

V gene TRBV5-1 combines with J gene TRBJ2-5, with a weak D call TRBD2 (5 bases). The length of the CDR3 is 15 residues. V was trimmed by 0 bases and J by 2 bases, leaving 11 bases between them. Germline CDR1 reads SGHRS; CDR2 reads YFSETQ. CDR3 region: CASSLGGWWQETQYF. The CDR3 nucleotides read TGCGCCAGCAGCTTGGGAGGGTGGTGGCAAGAGACCCAGTACTTC.

The sample holds one count of this clone. The V call is TRBV7-9, the J call TRBJ2-3; D gene ambiguous. The V gene lost 7 bases and the J gene lost 4 bases, with 15 bases spanning the gap. The germline V gene has CDR1 SEHNR and CDR2 FQNEAQ (reference sequence). The CDR3 length is 14 residues. In DNA, the CDR3 is TGTGCCAGCATTACGGGTGGATATGCAGATACGCAGTATTTT. As protein: CASITGGYADTQYF. Based on the CDR3 plus reference TRBV7-9 and TRBJ2-3, the full variable domain is DTGVSQNPRHKITKRGQNVTFRCDPISEHNRLYWYRQTLGQGPEFLTYFQNEAQLEKSRLLSDRFSAERPKGSFSTLEIQRTEQGDSAMYLCASITGGYADTQYFGPGTRLTVL.

The chain employs TRBV6-5 and TRBJ2-5, with a weak D call TRBD1 (5 bases). The germline V gene encodes CDR1 MNHEY and CDR2 SVGAGI. The CDR3 loop spans 13 amino acids. V was shortened by 7 bases and J by 5 bases, with 14 bases between the two germline ends. The CDR3 loop is CASTSGMSETQYF. CDR3 sequence (DNA): TGTGCCAGCACCTCAGGGATGAGCGAGACCCAGTACTTC.

V gene TRBV12-3 or TRBV12-4 combines with J gene TRBJ1-5; no firm D call. This CDR3 has 13 amino acids. V gave up 3 bases and J gave up 5 bases, with 8 bases separating them. The CDR3 loop is CASSLRRDQPQHF. In DNA, the CDR3 is TGTGCCAGCAGTTTGAGGAGGGATCAGCCCCAGCATTTT.

The genes are TRBV6-5 and TRBJ1-5; D is possibly TRBD1 (6 bases). In germline, CDR1 is MNHEY, CDR2 SVGAGI. Trimming cost V 2 bases and J 6 bases, with 8 bases left between them. The CDR3 has 13 amino acids. The DNA for the CDR3 is TGTGCCAGCAGTTACCCGACAGGTCAGCCCCAGCATTTT. It specifies CASSYPTGQPQHF.

V is TRBV6-5 and J is TRBJ2-2; D is uncertain. The CDR3 covers 14 residues. CDR1 is MNHEY, CDR2 SVGAGI, per germline. V dropped 6 bases and J dropped 4 bases, with 12 bases sitting between them. This CDR3 is CASSPRWATGELFF. The CDR3 DNA follows: TGTGCCAGCAGCCCCAGGTGGGCCACCGGGGAGCTGTTTTTT.

The chain couples TRBV28 to TRBJ2-5, with 10 bases lining up with TRBD2. The V gene's germline CDR1 is MDHEN and CDR2 SYDVKM. CDR3 length equals 14 residues. Unmatched junction bases numbered 2, after V lost 6 bases and J lost 1 base. This CDR3 is CASRLAGFQETQYF. CDR3 nucleotides: TGTGCCAGCAGACTAGCGGGATTCCAAGAGACCCAGTACTTC. Looking up the rest from reference TRBV28 and TRBJ2-5 gives the full variable domain: DVKVTQSSRYLVKRTGEKVFLECVQDMDHENMFWYRQDPGLGLRLIYFSYDVKMKEKGDIPEGYSVSREKKERFSLILESASTNQTSMYLCASRLAGFQETQYFGPGTRLLVL.

This chain links TRBV6-5 with TRBJ2-7, with D tentatively TRBD1 (6 bases). Germline V CDR1 and CDR2: MNHEY, SVGAGI. The V end was cut by 0 bases, the J end by 2 bases, with 8 bases between. CDR3 length equals 14 residues. DNA for the CDR3: TGTGCCAGCAGTTACTCTTCAGGGGCCTACGAGCAGTACTTC. Protein sequence: CASSYSSGAYEQYF.

The chain is built from TRBV6-5 and TRBJ1-2, with D possibly TRBD1 on 5 matching bases. Germline CDR1 is MNHEY and CDR2 is SVGAGI. The CDR3 totals 13 residues. Trimming removed 8 bases from V and 2 bases from J, with 12 bases in between. This CDR3 reads CASCPAGNYGYTF. CDR3 coding DNA: TGTGCCAGCTGTCCGGCAGGGAACTATGGCTACACCTTC.

This rearrangement joins TRBV30 to TRBJ1-2; 10 bases are a match to TRBD1. The CDR3 consists of 13 residues. Per the germline V gene, CDR1 is GTSNPN and CDR2 is SVGIG (reference sequence). The V and J ends lost 1 base and 8 bases, in that order; junction bases with no gene match: 4. The CDR3 DNA reads TGTGCCTGGAGTGCCGGGACAGGGGACGGCTACACCTTC. It yields the protein CAWSAGTGDGYTF.

The chain combines TRBV2 with TRBJ2-1, with 7 bases aligning to TRBD2. The CDR3 length is 13 residues. The germline gives CDR1 SNHLY, CDR2 FYNNEI. The junction had 4 bases not matched to a gene; V was cut back by 8 bases and J by 3 bases. CDR3 loop: CASGGRGYNEQFF. CDR3 coding DNA: TGTGCCAGCGGTGGGAGGGGCTACAATGAGCAGTTCTTC.

Details on this clone: Compared with germline, one end of the junction differs, possibly owing to a read error. V gene TRBV7-9 combines with J gene TRBJ2-7; TRBD2 is a possible D gene (6 bases). Germline CDR1 reads SEHNR; CDR2 reads FQNEAQ (reference sequence). The CDR3 is 12 residues long. The CDR3 nucleotides are TGTGCCAGCAGCGACACCCCGGGAGTGCAGGTTTTC. It yields the protein CASSDTPGVQVF.

The chain employs TRBV28 and TRBJ2-5, with 13 bases aligning to TRBD2. Germline V lookup: CDR1 MDHEN, CDR2 SYDVKM. The J segment lost 5 bases and the V segment lost 10 bases, leaving 7 bases of the junction unmatched. The CDR3 consists of 14 residues. The CDR3 loop is CATRTSGSGETQYF. DNA for the CDR3: TGTGCCACTCGGACTAGCGGGAGTGGGGAGACCCAGTACTTC.

The gene calls are TRBV5-1 and TRBJ1-2; TRBD1 might be the D (6 bases). The length of the CDR3 is 13 residues. Trimming cost V 6 bases and J 5 bases, with 14 bases left between them. The germline V gene has CDR1 SGHRS and CDR2 YFSETQ. The CDR3 coding sequence is TGCGCCAGCAATCAGGGGCAGGATTATGGCTACACCTTC. The encoded protein is CASNQGQDYGYTF.

This chain connects TRBV2 to TRBJ2-7, with TRBD1 as a possible D gene (5 bases). The CDR3 is made up of 11 amino acids. Germline V gene sequence: CDR1 SNHLY, CDR2 FYNNEI. Trimming shortened V by 8 bases and J by 3 bases, and 8 bases separated the two germline ends. CDR3 residues: CASFRDYEQYF. For the CDR3, the DNA is TGTGCCAGCTTCAGGGACTACGAGCAGTACTTC.

The rearrangement uses TRBV5-1 and TRBJ2-4, with a possible D match to TRBD2 (6 bases). The CDR3 extends over 14 amino acids. The V end lost 1 base, the J end lost 5 bases, and 10 bases lay between the germline ends. Germline V gene data show CDR1 as SGHRS and CDR2 as YFSETQ. This CDR3 reads CASSLFGRQNIQYF. The CDR3 DNA sequence: TGCGCCAGCAGCTTGTTCGGGAGACAAAACATTCAGTACTTC.

The V gene is TRBV11-2, the J gene TRBJ2-1, with a weak D call TRBD2 (6 bases). V dropped 3 bases and J dropped 6 bases, with 15 bases sitting between them. Per the germline V gene, CDR1 is SGHAT and CDR2 is FQNNGV. CDR3 length: 15 residues. The CDR3: CASSLSPPAGNEQFF. DNA for the CDR3: TGTGCCAGCAGCTTGTCCCCCCCAGCGGGCAATGAGCAGTTCTTC.

J is TRBJ1-1 and V is TRBV6-5, with D hard to call. Trimming removed 0 bases at V and 2 bases at J, with 13 bases between. This CDR3 is built from 16 residues. Germline V gene lookup returns CDR1 MNHEY and CDR2 SVGAGI. The DNA for the CDR3 is TGTGCCAGCAGTTACTCGACCCAAGCGACCAACACTGAAGCTTTCTTT. It is translated as CASSYSTQATNTEAFF.

There are many counts of this clone. V usage is TRBV10-3 and J usage is TRBJ2-7; TRBD2 matches 7 bases. Germline CDR1 ENHRY, CDR2 SYGVKD. This CDR3 is built from 12 residues. The J segment lost 6 bases and the V segment lost 8 bases, leaving 7 bases of the junction unmatched. The CDR3 nucleotides read TGTGCCATCGGATTGCGGGAGTTCGAGCAGTACTTC. Translating gives CAIGLREFEQYF.

Comments on this clone: Other nucleotide sequences in the sample specify the same CDR3. The chain employs TRBV9 and TRBJ2-3, with D possibly being TRBD1 (6 bases). V lost 0 bases to trimming and J lost 4 bases, with 6 bases between them. The CDR3 is 13 amino acids. Germline V gene sequence: CDR1 SGDLS, CDR2 YYNGEE. CDR3 loop: CASSVEGADTQYF. CDR3 DNA sequence: TGTGCCAGCAGCGTAGAGGGGGCAGATACGCAGTATTTT. The full variable domain, in which reference TRBV9 and TRBJ2-3 provide the parts outside the CDR3, is DSGVTQTPKHLITATGQRVTLRCSPRSGDLSVYWYQQSLDQGLQFLIQYYNGEERAKGNILERFSAQQFPDLHSELNLSSLELGDSALYFCASSVEGADTQYFGPGTRLTVL.

The chain recombines TRBV5-5 with TRBJ2-1, with D hard to call. Germline V gene data show CDR1 as SGHKS and CDR2 as YYEKEE (reference sequence). Trimming took off 4 bases at V and 9 bases at J, with 8 bases between the two ends. The CDR3 is made up of 11 amino acids. The DNA for the CDR3 is TGTGCCAGCAGCCCCCTAACTGAGCAGTTCTTC. Its translation is CASSPLTEQFF.

The chain uses TRBV4-1 and TRBJ1-6, with 7 bases fitting TRBD1. Germline CDR1 reads MGHRA; CDR2 reads YSYEKL. This CDR3 has 14 amino acids. V was pared by 4 bases and J by 7 bases, with 4 bases of the junction left unmatched. Here the CDR3 reads CASSRQGLNSPLHF. In DNA form, the CDR3 reads TGCGCCAGCAGCCGACAGGGTTTGAATTCACCCCTCCACTTT.